This entry concerns a single T cell receptor (beta chain). This receptor's antigen is unknown. Base qualities are not recorded, but no much larger clone differs from it by a single base. This sample stems from a study of blood T cell repertoires in COVID-19 (dated by TCRdb to the early 2020s). Context from the whole study: Samples from collaborators originated in the United States, Italy and Spain and spanned both the acute and convalescent phases of COVID-19. The material from the prospective study consisted of cDNA or gDNA derived from T cells, B-cell-depleted T cells, or PBMCs. The dataset comprised deeply sampled blood TCRbeta repertoires from subjects exposed to, actively infected with, or recovered from COVID-19. The repertoires were made available in a free public database intended to serve as a resource for research on the immune response to SARS-CoV-2. The samples were drawn from the first 160 participants of the ongoing ImmuneRACE study and from some 1,300 subjects provided by 6 global collaborators. Nearly every sample came with metadata listing a de-identified subject ID, COVID-19 status, age in years and sex. Where available, HLA class I and class II types were taken from metadata supplied by the sample provider and were not determined by assay-based typing.

What the study reported, not specific to this receptor: The amount of clinical and demographic metadata varied by source and participant and was provided uncurated.

Collaborating institutions collected whole blood in K2EDTA tubes following their own protocols. Collaborator samples were shipped for TCRbeta analysis as frozen whole blood, isolated PBMCs, or DNA extracted from either sample type. The immunoSEQ Assay, a bias-controlled multiplex PCR, was used to amplify TCRbeta CDR3 regions from genomic DNA. Turning to the authors' computational methods: Within the assay, amplification of reference gene primers was used to estimate how many nucleated cells each sample contained. To quantify the absolute abundance of each unique TCRbeta CDR3 rearrangement, sequence reads were collapsed and filtered. For each sample, productive Simpson clonality was calculated as the square root of Simpson's diversity index over productive rearrangements. In its TCRdb copy, this immuneACCESS table keeps in-frame sequences only and misses some clones. Where compared with another copy, unresolved V genes explain less than half of these, and the others have no known cause. V and J calls and clone size are as listed in that table; D and trimming were resolved from the DNA. For this sample there are under 75,000 clones; 79% appear just once. 5.5% of the sample rests with the top ten.

The CDR3, cysteine through phenylalanine, is 16 amino acids long. Solely the CDR3 DNA is kept, with 48 bases framed from the first base. Based on the germline V gene, the CDR1 and CDR2 sequences are SGHDT and YYEEEE. V is cut back by 5 bases and J by 5 bases, with 9 bases in the junction unmatched. The sequence derives from a woman between 70 and 85 years old with acute or convalescent COVID-19. This sequence uses TRBV5-6 and TRBJ2-5; 13 bases in between match TRBD2. Sequencing was carried out using peripheral blood. This receptor has the CDR3 CASRALAGGPWETQYF. The nucleotide sequence is TGTGCCAGCAGGGCACTAGCGGGGGGGCCGTGGGAGACCCAGTACTTC.